The text below deals with one TCR beta chain. The data stem from a study of blood T cell repertoires in COVID-19. Original methodology: By means of reference gene primer amplification, nucleated cell counts were estimated. Repertoires were generated with immunoSEQ multiplex PCR, while TCRdb's copy carries only in-frame clones and drops some. From that table come the V and J calls and clone size; the DNA was used to work out D and trimming. The table records approximately 250,000 clones, roughly four fifths of them present only once. The source is a woman between 50 and 59 years old with acute or convalescent COVID-19. The sequenced sample consisted of peripheral blood.

The CDR3 reads CASSYSKGLAGKYNEQFF. DNA for the CDR3: TGTGCCAGCAGTTACTCGAAGGGGCTAGCGGGGAAATACAATGAGCAGTTCTTC. J is TRBJ2-1 and V is TRBV6-2 or TRBV6-3; 9 nucleotides align to TRBD2. The J segment lost 4 bases and the V segment lost 0 bases, leaving 10 bases of the junction unmatched. This CDR3 contains 18 residues. CDR1 and CDR2 from the germline V gene are MNHEY and SVGEGT.